The 3 T cell receptor beta chains presented below share a single source sample, sequenced in a study of blood T cell repertoires in COVID-19 (TCRdb year 2020). Libraries were prepared through the immunoSEQ multiplex PCR assay. TCRdb holds this immuneACCESS table with in-frame rearrangements only. Some clones are missing; in checked studies, unresolved V genes explain under half, and the rest has no known cause. Here the sample has around 70,000 clones; 70% to 75% occur a single time. The ten top clones hold 20% to 25% of the sample. Source material: peripheral blood. All receptors derive from a man between 65 and 85 years old with acute or convalescent COVID-19.

The V call is TRBV3-1 (or the pseudogene TRBV3-2), the J call TRBJ2-3; TRBD1 agrees at 10 bases. The CDR3 contains 18 residues. With 0 bases clipped from V and 5 bases from J, the junction kept 11 bases outside the gene matches. Germline CDR1 reads LGHDT; CDR2 reads YNNKEL (reference sequence). CDR3 protein: CASSQDLAGTGVQDTQYF. CDR3 DNA: TGTGCCAGCAGCCAAGATCTCGCCGGGACAGGGGTCCAAGATACGCAGTATTTT.

V usage is TRBV28 and J usage is TRBJ1-1; TRBD1 is a possible D gene (5 bases). V lost 4 bases and J lost 6, with 18 bases in between. The CDR3 is 15 residues long. Germline values: CDR1 MDHEN, CDR2 SYDVKM. The CDR3 sequence: CASSSSQGGWAEAFF. In DNA form, the CDR3 reads TGTGCCAGCAGTTCCTCGCAGGGTGGCTGGGCTGAAGCTTTCTTT.

This rearrangement joins TRBV10-1 to TRBJ2-1; 11 nucleotides match TRBD2. Trimming took 3 bases from V and 6 from J; bases not matched to a gene: 7. This CDR3 has 16 residues. Germline CDR1 is WNHNN and CDR2 is SYGVQD (reference sequence). CDR3 region: CASSDPLAGAVNEQFF. CDR3 in DNA: TGCGCCAGCAGTGACCCACTAGCGGGAGCAGTCAATGAGCAGTTCTTC.